The 32 T cell receptor beta chains below come from one sample, sequenced in a study of blood T cell repertoires in COVID-19. Only in-frame clones appear in the TCRdb table, and some are missing; sequencing was by immunoSEQ multiplex PCR. The table lists more than 50,000 clones, roughly 90% of them singletons, with around an eighth in the top ten. The sequenced sample was peripheral blood. The receptors originated from a human donor with active COVID-19. The donor label of this sample is uncertain.

The chain uses TRBV5-6 and TRBJ1-3; D remains unclear. V was clipped by 3 bases and J by 0 bases, with 4 bases between them. The CDR3 sequence is 13 residues long. Germline assignment: CDR1 SGHDT and CDR2 YYEEEE. The CDR3: CASSSGSGNTIYF. CDR3 nucleotide sequence: TGTGCCAGCAGCTCCGGCTCTGGAAACACCATATATTTT.

The rearrangement uses TRBV27 and TRBJ2-1; 7 bases are a match to TRBD2. With V trimmed by 7 bases and J by 6 bases, 9 bases remained unmatched. CDR3 size: 14 residues. Germline CDR1 MNHEY, CDR2 SMNVEV (reference sequence). Written as DNA, the CDR3 is TGTGCCAGCATCTCAGCGGGCGGGGGCAATGAGCAGTTCTTC. Encoded protein: CASISAGGGNEQFF.

V and J are TRBV30 and TRBJ2-3; no clear D gene. Germline CDR1 is GTSNPN and CDR2 is SVGIG (reference sequence). V was clipped by 0 bases and J by 0 bases, with 4 bases between them. The CDR3 length is 13 residues. Here the CDR3 reads CAWSVLSTDTQYF. In DNA form, the CDR3 reads TGTGCCTGGAGTGTCCTAAGCACAGATACGCAGTATTTT. Full variable domain (outside the CDR3, taken from reference TRBV30 and TRBJ2-3): SQTIHQWPATLVQPVGSPLSLECTVEGTSNPNLYWYRQAAGRGLQLLFYSVGIGQISSEVPQNLSASRPQDRQFILSSKKLLLSDSGFYLCAWSVLSTDTQYFGPGTRLTVL.

V usage is TRBV27 and J usage is TRBJ2-1; 8 positions match TRBD2. Germline CDR1 is MNHEY and CDR2 is SMNVEV (reference sequence). Trimming at V came to 7 bases and at J to 2 bases, leaving 4 bases not matched to a gene. This CDR3 is built from 14 residues. Here the CDR3 DNA reads TGTGCCAGCACGGCGGGGGGTGCCTACAATGAGCAGTTCTTC. Protein sequence: CASTAGGAYNEQFF.

This rearrangement joins TRBV4-2 to TRBJ2-7; 9 bases align to TRBD2. Germline CDR1 LGHNA, CDR2 YNFKEQ. This CDR3 region has 13 residues. With V trimmed by 6 bases and J by 6 bases, 6 bases remained unmatched. Written as DNA, the CDR3 is TGTGCCAGCAGTACCGGGACTAGCCCCGAGCAGTACTTC. The encoded protein is CASSTGTSPEQYF.

The chain uses TRBV5-1 and TRBJ1-2, with TRBD1 matching over 10 bases. Germline V gene lookup returns CDR1 SGHRS and CDR2 YFSETQ. V dropped 4 bases and J dropped 5; count of bases not matched to a gene: 17. The CDR3 loop spans 18 amino acids. The CDR3 here is CASSPHHRGTGERYGYTF. As DNA, the CDR3 is TGCGCCAGCAGCCCCCACCATCGCGGGACAGGGGAGAGATATGGCTACACCTTC.

CDR3 sequence: CASSLRTGDSYNEQFF. In DNA form, the CDR3 reads TGTGCCAGCAGCCTCCGTACAGGGGATTCCTACAATGAGCAGTTCTTC. The genes are TRBV11-2 and TRBJ2-1; TRBD1 matches at 7 bases. The V and J ends lost 5 bases and 1 base, in that order; junction bases with no gene match: 8. This CDR3 comprises 16 residues. Looked up from germline, CDR1 is SGHAT and CDR2 is FQNNGV.

The V gene is TRBV5-1, the J gene TRBJ2-1; D is possibly TRBD2 (5 bases). The CDR3 has 18 residues. V lost 0 bases to trimming and J lost 0 bases, with 16 bases between them. Germline V lookup: CDR1 SGHRS, CDR2 YFSETQ. The CDR3 loop is CASSLDLPGSSSYNEQFF. The CDR3 DNA reads TGCGCCAGCAGCTTGGATCTTCCGGGATCAAGCTCCTACAATGAGCAGTTCTTC.

V and J are TRBV6-5 and TRBJ2-1; D perhaps matches TRBD1 (5 bases). V dropped 0 bases and J dropped 5 bases, with 11 bases sitting between them. The germline gives CDR1 MNHEY, CDR2 SVGAGI. This CDR3 region has 15 residues. CDR3 bases: TGTGCCAGCAGTTACTCCCAGGGCTGGAACAATGAGCAGTTCTTC. It is translated as CASSYSQGWNNEQFF.

The genes are TRBV5-1 and TRBJ2-7; 8 bases fit TRBD1. The CDR3 runs 14 residues. Trimming took 4 bases from V and 2 from J; bases not matched to a gene: 5. Germline lookup yields CDR1 SGHRS and CDR2 YFSETQ. CDR3 sequence: CASSRKDRAYEQYF. As DNA, the CDR3 is TGCGCCAGCAGCAGGAAGGACAGGGCCTACGAGCAGTACTTC.

In its sample, this clone was seen once. The CDR3 DNA follows: TGTGCCAGTAGTACCAGGACAGGATTGAACACCGGGGAGCTGTTTTTT. It specifies CASSTRTGLNTGELFF. The rearrangement uses TRBV19 and TRBJ2-2; 7 nucleotides align to TRBD1. The CDR3 consists of 16 residues. Unmatched junction bases numbered 6, after V lost 4 bases and J lost 1 base. Germline lookup yields CDR1 LNHDA and CDR2 SQIVND (reference sequence).

The chain joins TRBV7-9 to TRBJ2-5, with TRBD2 matching 8 bases. Germline assignment: CDR1 SEHNR and CDR2 FQNEAQ (reference sequence). V lost 4 bases to trimming and J lost 7 bases; unmatched junction nucleotides: 11. The CDR3 length is 15 residues. The CDR3 protein is CASSSPGLGEGTQYF. The CDR3 DNA reads as TGTGCCAGCAGCTCCCCGGGACTAGGGGAAGGGACCCAGTACTTC.

The genes are TRBV27 and TRBJ1-1, with D possibly TRBD1 on 6 matching bases. CDR1 MNHEY and CDR2 SMNVEV come from the germline V gene (reference sequence). V shed 5 bases and J shed 1 base, with 17 bases lying between them. This CDR3 is 16 amino acids long. CDR3 in amino acids: CASSMDLDRRNTEAFF. The CDR3, as DNA: TGTGCCAGCAGTATGGACCTCGACAGGAGGAACACTGAAGCTTTCTTT.

V is TRBV12-3 or TRBV12-4 and J is TRBJ2-3; weak D call: TRBD1 (6 bases). The CDR3 is made up of 12 amino acids. With 6 bases removed from V and 5 bases from J, the gap between germline ends came to 9 bases. CDR3 bases: TGTGCCAGCAGCCCCAGGGGAGATACGCAGTATTTT. Residues: CASSPRGDTQYF.

The chain carries TRBV27 and TRBJ1-1; D not certain. The CDR3 runs to 14 residues. Germline V gene data show CDR1 as MNHEY and CDR2 as SMNVEV (reference sequence). Trimming removed 5 bases from V and 7 bases from J, with 17 bases in between. The CDR3 protein is CASSKQIGLGEAFF. CDR3 DNA sequence: TGTGCCAGCAGTAAACAAATTGGGCTCGGTGAAGCTTTCTTT.

This chain connects TRBV7-9 to TRBJ1-1; 8 nucleotides align to TRBD1. Germline V lookup: CDR1 SEHNR, CDR2 FQNEAQ (reference sequence). This CDR3 has 14 amino acids. Trimming cost V 1 base and J 6 bases; bases outside gene matches: 4. This CDR3 reads CASSLVQGDAEAFF. CDR3 in DNA: TGTGCCAGCAGCTTAGTACAGGGGGACGCTGAAGCTTTCTTT. Combining the CDR3 with reference TRBV7-9 and TRBJ1-1 gives the whole variable domain DTGVSQNPRHKITKRGQNVTFRCDPISEHNRLYWYRQTLGQGPEFLTYFQNEAQLEKSRLLSDRFSAERPKGSFSTLEIQRTEQGDSAMYLCASSLVQGDAEAFFGQGTRLTVV.

This clone was seen a single time. This chain links TRBV7-9 with TRBJ2-1, with D unclear. The CDR3 spans 14 residues. The V gene's germline CDR1 is SEHNR and CDR2 FQNEAQ (reference sequence). Trimming removed 4 bases at V and 0 bases at J, with 7 bases between. DNA of the CDR3: TGTGCCAGCAGCTCCGGTAACTCCTACAATGAGCAGTTCTTC. Its translation: CASSSGNSYNEQFF.

The rearrangement links TRBV7-2 to TRBJ1-5; the D is unclear. This CDR3 is 13 amino acids long. CDR1 and CDR2 from the germline V gene are SGHTA and FQGNSA. The V end was cut by 2 bases, the J end by 4 bases, with 6 bases between. CDR3 DNA sequence: TGTGCCAGCAGCTTAAGCCTTAATCAGCCCCAGCATTTT. The encoded protein is CASSLSLNQPQHF.

This rearrangement joins TRBV4-1 to TRBJ2-1; 9 nucleotides line up with TRBD1. CDR3 length: 20 amino acids. V shed 3 bases and J 0 bases; nucleotides not matched to a gene: 15. The V gene's germline CDR1 is MGHRA and CDR2 YSYEKL. The CDR3 is CASSQFGTGLVSGSYNEQFF. The DNA for the CDR3 is TGCGCCAGCAGCCAGTTTGGGACAGGGCTCGTATCGGGCTCCTACAATGAGCAGTTCTTC.

J is TRBJ2-7 and V is TRBV7-6, with 8 bases lining up with TRBD1. The V gene's germline CDR1 is SGHVS and CDR2 FNYEAQ. After removal of 5 bases from V and 7 bases from J, the junction contained 13 bases not matched to a gene. The CDR3 runs to 15 residues. The CDR3 region has the DNA TGTGCCAGCAGCCCCCCGAGGGACAGGAGGGGAGAGCAGTACGTC. This translates into CASSPPRDRRGEQYV.

The chain combines TRBV21-1 with TRBJ1-1; TRBD1 is taken as the D call from the table, unchecked against the DNA. TRBV21-1 is annotated as a pseudogene. The CDR3 totals 18 residues. The DNA of the CDR3 is TGTGCCAGCAGCCGGATCCGGGACACCACCCGCATGAACACTGAAGCTTTCTTT. Protein: CASSRIRDTTRMNTEAFF.

The chain links TRBV18 to TRBJ2-1; D may be TRBD1 (6 bases). Germline values: CDR1 KGHSH, CDR2 LQKENI. This CDR3 region has 16 residues. Trimming took 3 bases from V and 5 from J, leaving 17 bases between them. DNA of the CDR3: TGTGCCAGCTCACCGGTTTTGTCGGGACAAGACAATGAGCAGTTCTTC. Protein product: CASSPVLSGQDNEQFF.

This chain joins TRBV6-1 and TRBJ1-3; D might be TRBD1 (5 bases). The CDR3 length is 16 residues. Germline V gene lookup returns CDR1 MNHNS and CDR2 SASEGT. V was pared by 2 bases and J by 0 bases, with 11 bases between. The CDR3 spells CASSELTGSSGNTIYF. The CDR3 region has the DNA TGTGCCAGCAGTGAACTTACAGGTAGCTCTGGAAACACCATATATTTT.

This sequence joins TRBV5-1 and TRBJ2-1; D might be TRBD1 (6 bases). The length of the CDR3 is 13 residues. The V end lost 3 bases, the J end lost 3 bases, and 7 bases lay between the germline ends. Looked up from germline, CDR1 is SGHRS and CDR2 is YFSETQ. The CDR3 nucleotides read TGCGCCAGCAGCTGGACAGACTACAATGAGCAGTTCTTC. Amino acid sequence: CASSWTDYNEQFF. Supplemented by reference TRBV5-1 and TRBJ2-1, the full variable domain reads KAGVTQTPRYLIKTRGQQVTLSCSPISGHRSVSWYQQTPGQGLQFLFEYFSETQRNKGNFPGRFSGRQFSNSRSEMNVSTLELGDSALYLCASSWTDYNEQFFGPGTRLTVL.

A note on this clone: The junction differs from germline at one of its ends, possibly a read error. The rearrangement links TRBV2 to TRBJ1-4; TRBD1 matches 7 bases. The length of the CDR3 is 12 residues. Germline CDR1 SNHLY, CDR2 FYNNEI. CDR3 bases: TGTGCCAGCAGTGATAGTTTGGGGACAGAGCTTTTT. Its translation is CASSDSLGTELF.

The chain recombines TRBV10-3 with TRBJ2-2; perhaps TRBD2 as D (5 bases). Germline lookup yields CDR1 ENHRY and CDR2 SYGVKD. The CDR3 is made up of 15 amino acids. Trimming took 9 bases from V and 0 from J, leaving 14 bases between them. The CDR3 protein is CAMGSGLSNTGELFF. As DNA, the CDR3 is TGTGCCATGGGATCAGGACTGTCGAACACCGGGGAGCTGTTTTTT.

The chain carries TRBV18 and TRBJ2-7; D gene ambiguous. The CDR3 has 14 amino acids. Trimming stripped 0 bases from V and 8 bases from J, with 14 bases between. In germline, CDR1 is KGHSH, CDR2 LQKENI. CDR3 in amino acids: CASSPPDGSRQQYF. CDR3 in DNA: TGTGCCAGCTCACCACCAGATGGTTCGCGGCAGCAGTACTTC. Supplemented by reference TRBV18 and TRBJ2-7, the full variable domain reads NAGVMQNPRHLVRRRGQEARLRCSPMKGHSHVYWYRQLPEEGLKFMVYLQKENIIDESGMPKERFSAEFPKEGPSILRIQQVVRGDSAAYFCASSPPDGSRQQYFGPGTRLTVT.

This rearrangement joins TRBV28 to TRBJ1-6; 12 positions match TRBD1. Germline CDR1 reads MDHEN; CDR2 reads SYDVKM. V lost 4 bases, J lost 0 bases, and 4 bases stayed unmatched. The CDR3 extends over 18 amino acids. Written as DNA, the CDR3 is TGTGCCAGCAGTTCGGGGACAGGGGGCTTCTCCTATAATTCACCCCTCCACTTT. This gives the protein CASSSGTGGFSYNSPLHF.

The chain has TRBV7-3 and TRBJ1-1; possible D gene TRBD1, 6 bases. This CDR3 has 14 residues. V lost 6 bases to trimming and J lost 0 bases, with 11 bases between them. The germline CDR1 and CDR2 sequences are SGHTA and FQGTGA. The CDR3 DNA sequence: TGTGCCAGCAGTCTTCGACAGGTGAACACTGAAGCTTTCTTT. Translated: CASSLRQVNTEAFF.

The genes are TRBV9 and TRBJ2-1; the D gene is possibly TRBD2 (5 bases). The CDR3 covers 16 residues. The V gene lost 3 bases and the J gene lost 7 bases, with 20 bases spanning the gap. From germline, CDR1 is SGDLS and CDR2 YYNGEE. This CDR3 reads CASSGALASTTNEQFF. The CDR3 DNA reads as TGTGCCAGCAGCGGAGCCCTAGCATCGACCACGAATGAGCAGTTCTTC. The full variable domain, its missing parts supplied by reference TRBV9 and TRBJ2-1, is DSGVTQTPKHLITATGQRVTLRCSPRSGDLSVYWYQQSLDQGLQFLIQYYNGEERAKGNILERFSAQQFPDLHSELNLSSLELGDSALYFCASSGALASTTNEQFFGPGTRLTVL.

The V gene is TRBV10-1, the J gene TRBJ2-4; perhaps TRBD2 as D (8 bases). The V end was cut by 9 bases, the J end by 1 base, with 28 bases between. CDR3 length: 19 residues. Germline V gives CDR1 WNHNN, CDR2 SYGVQD (reference sequence). The CDR3, as DNA: TGCGCCAGGCCCGACGGAGGGGGCGGACTAGCAATTGCCAAAAACATTCAGTACTTC. Translating it yields CARPDGGGGLAIAKNIQYF.

The chain employs TRBV5-8 and TRBJ1-2; 7 nucleotides line up with TRBD1. This CDR3 region has 14 residues. CDR1 is SGHTS, CDR2 YDEGEE, per germline. J gave up 5 bases and V 1 base, and 5 bases lay outside the gene matches. The CDR3 DNA reads TGTGCCAGCAGCTTGAGGTCAGGGGGATATGGCTACACCTTC. Protein: CASSLRSGGYGYTF.